This TCR beta chain is from a study of blood T cell repertoires in COVID-19. Data came from immunoSEQ multiplex PCR; TCRdb stores just in-frame clones and leaves some out. The repertoire has over 600,000 clones, just under 90% of them found once; the top ten carry about 0.24%. The J segment lost 1 base and the V segment lost 5 bases, leaving 4 bases of the junction unmatched. Germline CDR1 is LNHDA and CDR2 is SQIVND (reference sequence). This CDR3 is 15 amino acids long. The sequenced sample consisted of peripheral blood. V and J are TRBV19 and TRBJ1-1, with TRBD1 matching over 10 bases. This TCR derives from a woman aged 18-29 years with acute or convalescent COVID-19. For the CDR3, the DNA is TGTGCCAGTAGTCGGAGGACAGGGGGGAACACTGAAGCTTTCTTT. Translation: CASSRRTGGNTEAFF.